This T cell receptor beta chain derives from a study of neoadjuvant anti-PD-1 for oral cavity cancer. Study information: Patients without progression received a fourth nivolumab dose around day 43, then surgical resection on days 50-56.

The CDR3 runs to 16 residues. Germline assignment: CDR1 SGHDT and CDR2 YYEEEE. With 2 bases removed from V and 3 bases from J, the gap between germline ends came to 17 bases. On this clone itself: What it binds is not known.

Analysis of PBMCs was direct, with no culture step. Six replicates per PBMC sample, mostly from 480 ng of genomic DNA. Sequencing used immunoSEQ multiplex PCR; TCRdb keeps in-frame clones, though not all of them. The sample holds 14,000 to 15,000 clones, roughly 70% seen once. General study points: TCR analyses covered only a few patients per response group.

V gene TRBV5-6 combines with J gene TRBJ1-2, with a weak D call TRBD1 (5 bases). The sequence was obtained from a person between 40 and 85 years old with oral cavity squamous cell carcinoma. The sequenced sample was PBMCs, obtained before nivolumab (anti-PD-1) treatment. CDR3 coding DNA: TGTGCCAGCAGCTTTAGGACCAGGGAATCTTACTATGGCTACACCTTC. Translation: CASSFRTRESYYGYTF.